This TCR beta chain was retrieved from a study of T cells after yellow fever vaccination. Across the study: Researchers used SMART-Seq v4 Ultra Low Input to prepare fractions that had low cell numbers.

Germline V gene sequence: CDR1 LGHNA, CDR2 YNFKEQ. Unmatched junction bases numbered 13, after V lost 5 bases and J lost 4 bases. The CDR3 consists of 18 residues. This clonotype is labeled medium-sized (0.01 to 0.1%). Study-level points and caveats: By day 5 rather than day 15, the secondary response had peaked, though it was weaker.

Template switching by 5'RACE produced TCR cDNA, adding a universal primer site and UMIs. TCRdb re-called the 5' RACE reads with MiXCR, one entry per CDR3 protein. This table has more than 9,500 distinct CDR3 sequences, about 5% appearing once. This sequence was found in a man aged 30-40 years who received the YFV17D yellow fever vaccine. This material consisted of PBMCs, either bulk or a sorted T-cell subset (CD4+, CD8+, memory, or dextramer-sorted; not recorded which), taken on the day of the yellow fever booster vaccination. V usage is TRBV4-2 and J usage is TRBJ2-5; 13 bases line up with TRBD2. The CDR3 nucleotides read TGTGCCAGCAGCGCCGTCGGAAGACTAGCGGGAGGAACAGAGACCCAGTACTTC. Its translation: CASSAVGRLAGGTETQYF.